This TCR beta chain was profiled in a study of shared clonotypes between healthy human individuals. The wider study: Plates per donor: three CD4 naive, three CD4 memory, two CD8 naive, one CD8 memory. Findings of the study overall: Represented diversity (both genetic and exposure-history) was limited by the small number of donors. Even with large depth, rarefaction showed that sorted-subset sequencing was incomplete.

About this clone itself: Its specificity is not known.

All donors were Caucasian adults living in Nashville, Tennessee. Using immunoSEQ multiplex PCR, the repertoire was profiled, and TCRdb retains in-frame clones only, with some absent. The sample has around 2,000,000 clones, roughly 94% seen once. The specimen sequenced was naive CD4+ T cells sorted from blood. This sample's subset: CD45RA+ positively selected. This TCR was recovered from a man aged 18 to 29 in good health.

CDR3 residues: CASSKEQGAGFATNEKLFF. DNA for the CDR3: TGTGCCAGCAGCAAAGAACAGGGGGCAGGATTTGCAACTAATGAAAAACTGTTTTTT. This chain connects TRBV21-1 to TRBJ1-4; the table's D call of TRBD1 was not tested on the DNA. TRBV21-1 is annotated as a pseudogene. CDR3 length: 19 amino acids.